The T cell receptor (beta chain) described here comes from a study of cytomegalovirus exposure and HLA in healthy donors. This PCR relied on a set of 60 Vbeta primers and 13 Jbeta primers. Measured with immunoSEQ multiplex PCR; TCRdb has only the in-frame clones, and not every one. The top ten clones hold approximately 4% of a sample with 150,000 to 200,000 clones, roughly four fifths of them seen once. On this clone itself: Its antigen is not known.

Study findings and constraints: Three chains linked to CMV were shown in vitro to be specific for CMV antigens. The authors reported that TCR beta sequences could predict HLA-A and HLA-B alleles. These predictions were accurate for most subjects in the first cohort. TRBV6-2, TRBV6-3 and other indistinguishable V segments were excluded. Later analysis identified 15,000 to 20,000 TCR beta sequences associated with HLA alleles, using a false discovery rate threshold of 0.05.

There are 11 residues in the CDR3. Germline loops: CDR1 SQVTM, CDR2 ANQGSEA. The clonotype was recovered from a man aged 50 to 59 in good health and CMV-seropositive. The sample was PBMCs. V is TRBV29-1 and J is TRBJ1-2; 7 bases agree with TRBD1. The CDR3 protein is CSVQGDYGYTF. Here the CDR3 DNA reads TGCAGTGTTCAGGGGGACTATGGCTACACCTTC.